A single sample is the source of the 4 T cell receptor beta chains below, sequenced in a study of cytomegalovirus exposure and HLA in healthy donors. The PCR contained 60 Vbeta and 13 Jbeta primers. The method was immunoSEQ multiplex PCR; TCRdb's version includes in-frame clones alone and lacks a portion of them. There are about 150,000 clones in the sample, with about 1.6% held by the top ten. The sequenced sample was PBMCs. All receptors derive from a woman in her forties or fifties in good health and CMV-seronegative.

V is TRBV9 and J is TRBJ1-2; maybe TRBD1 (6 bases). From germline, CDR1 is SGDLS and CDR2 YYNGEE. The CDR3 extends over 14 amino acids. V shed 3 bases and J shed 5 bases, with 14 bases lying between them. The CDR3 protein is CASSESLDRYGYTF. CDR3 sequence (DNA): TGTGCCAGCAGCGAGAGTCTGGACAGATATGGCTACACCTTC.

J is TRBJ1-2 and V is TRBV18; D is possibly TRBD1 (6 bases). The CDR3 contains 15 residues. Germline assignment: CDR1 KGHSH and CDR2 LQKENI. V was cut by 6 bases and J by 4 bases, with 18 bases left in between. The CDR3 region is CASSFQGPGIYGYTF. The CDR3 bases are TGTGCCAGCTCCTTCCAGGGGCCAGGGATCTATGGCTACACCTTC.

The chain carries TRBV6-6 and TRBJ1-4; no reliable D call. Trimming left V 2 bases short and J 7 bases short, with 11 bases between. This CDR3 contains 14 residues. Germline V lookup: CDR1 MNHNY, CDR2 SVGAGI (reference sequence). This CDR3 reads CASSYDTRGEKLFF. The CDR3 coding sequence is TGTGCCAGCAGTTACGACACCCGGGGTGAAAAACTGTTTTTT.

This chain links TRBV18 with TRBJ2-5, with a possible D match to TRBD2 (6 bases). In germline, CDR1 is KGHSH, CDR2 LQKENI. The length of the CDR3 is 15 residues. V was pared by 0 bases and J by 9 bases, with 17 bases between. For the CDR3, the DNA is TGTGCCAGCTCACCACCGGTTAGCGGAGGTGCTGCCCAGTACTTC. It encodes CASSPPVSGGAAQYF.